These T cell receptor beta chains were read from a single sample in a study of identical twins. TCRdb re-called the 5' RACE reads with MiXCR, one entry per CDR3 protein. Counted here are roughly 770,000 distinct CDR3 sequences, around a sixth occurring once; the ten biggest clones make up under 15%. This sample also appeared in a second study, on T cells expressing NK-cell markers.

The sequenced sample was PBMCs. The receptors originated from a woman between 18 and 29 years old in good health. The CDR3 runs from the conserved cysteine through the conserved F or W. A D gene is named only where the DNA matches it firmly. Some rows have no size entry. The others give once, few or many, or a class for an expanded clone.

>NA|NA|TRBJ1-3|TRBV30
TGTGCCTGGGACGGTTATCGTAGCTCTGGAAACACCATATATTTT
CAWDGYRSSGNTIYF
>NA|few|TRBJ1-2|TRBV6-1
TGTGCCAGCAGCCCATCGACAGCAATCTATGGCTACACCTTC
CASSPSTAIYGYTF
>NA|NA|TRBJ1-5|TRBV7-9
TGTGCCAGCAGCGTGGACGGCGATCAGCCCCAGCATTTT
CASSVDGDQPQHF
>NA|NA|TRBJ1-1|TRBV7-9
TGTGCCAGCCCTCGGAACACTGAAGCTTTCTTT
CASPRNTEAFF
>TRBD2|many|TRBJ2-7|TRBV7-2
TGTGCCAGCAGCTTACGGCGGGAGGCCCCCTACGAGCAGTACTTC
CASSLRREAPYEQYF
>NA|NA|TRBJ2-1|TRBV9
TGTGCCAGCACCATAGGGGCGGACCCCAATGAGCAGTTCTTC
CASTIGADPNEQFF
>NA|few|TRBJ2-1|TRBV7-2
TGTGCCAGCACCCTCGAGGGGGGGTGGTACAATGAGCAGTTCTTC
CASTLEGGWYNEQFF
>NA|NA|TRBJ1-5|TRBV5-6
TGTGCCAGCAGCGCATTAGGACAAACGAATCAGCCCCAGCATTTT
CASSALGQTNQPQHF
>NA|few|TRBJ2-1|TRBV20-1
TGCAGTGCTGACCTCTCCTCCTACAATGAGCAGTTCTTC
CSADLSSYNEQFF
>NA|NA|TRBJ2-1|TRBV5-1
TGCGCCAGCTCCTCTCTAGGACGAAATGAGCAGTTCTTC
CASSSLGRNEQFF
>TRBD2|NA|TRBJ2-1|TRBV11-3
TGTGCCAGCAGCTCAGAAGCGGGGGGGCGGGTGGATGAGCAGTTCTTC
CASSSEAGGRVDEQFF
>TRBD1|NA|TRBJ1-6|TRBV6-5
TGTGCCAGCAATTTAGAGACAGGGTATAATTCACCCCTCCACTTT
CASNLETGYNSPLHF
>TRBD2|few|TRBJ2-7|TRBV10-2
TGCGCCAGCAGACCCTTAAGCGGGAGGTACTACGAGCAGTACTTC
CASRPLSGRYYEQYF
>TRBD2|few|TRBJ2-1|TRBV11-2
TGTGCCAGCAGCGTAGTTCGAGGGACTAGCTTTTTCAATGAGCAGTTCTTC
CASSVVRGTSFFNEQFF
>NA|NA|TRBJ1-2|TRBV19
TGTGCCAGTAGTATGCGAGGGGCGGATGGCTACACCTTC
CASSMRGADGYTF
>TRBD2|NA|TRBJ2-7|TRBV6-1
TGTGCCAGCAACCTCGGGAGGCCCTTGAACGGCGAGCAGTACTTC
CASNLGRPLNGEQYF
>NA|NA|TRBJ2-3|TRBV20-1
TGCAGTGCTAAAACAGGGACACAAATTCTGAATACGCAGTATTTT
CSAKTGTQILNTQYF
>NA|NA|TRBJ2-7|TRBV29-1
TGCAGCGTGGCCGGGACTCCAACAGGCTCCTACGAGCAGTACTTC
CSVAGTPTGSYEQYF
>NA|few|TRBJ1-5|TRBV19
TGTGCCAGTAGTATAGGAGAAGGCCGGCCCGATTATAGCAATCAGCCCCAGCATTTT
CASSIGEGRPDYSNQPQHF
>NA|NA|TRBJ2-3|TRBV21-1
TGTGCCAGCAGCTTACGGGAGGCGGAGCCCACAGATACGCAGTATTTT
CASSLREAEPTDTQYF
>NA|few|TRBJ2-3|TRBV14
TGTGCCAGCAGCCAAGGAAGGATGGAGCGGGCAACAGATACGCAGTATTTT
CASSQGRMERATDTQYF
>TRBD2|few|TRBJ2-1|TRBV5-1
TGCGCCAGCAGCTTCCAAAGCGGGGGGGTTACAGAAGAGCAGTTCTTC
CASSFQSGGVTEEQFF
>NA|few|TRBJ1-1|TRBV6-5
TGTGCCAGCAGTTATTATGTGAACACTGAAGCTTTCTTT
CASSYYVNTEAFF
>NA|many|TRBJ1-1|TRBV12-3/TRBV12-4
TGTGCCCGGAGTAAGCAATCTGAAGCTTTCTTT
CARSKQSEAFF
>TRBD2|many|TRBJ2-1|TRBV5-1
TGCGCCAGCAGCCCAGTGAGCGGGAGACCCTACAATGAGCAGTTCTTC
CASSPVSGRPYNEQFF
>NA|few|TRBJ2-1|TRBV6-1
TGTGCCACACAGGGAGGTAATGAGCAGTTCTTC
CATQGGNEQFF
>TRBD1|few|TRBJ1-1|TRBV12-3/TRBV12-4
TGTGCCAGCAGGTCTAACAGGGGGAACACTGAAGCTTTCTTT
CASRSNRGNTEAFF
>NA|NA|TRBJ1-1|TRBV7-9
TGTGCCAGCAGCCGAAGCTCCGGACAGCCAAACACTGAAGCTTTCTTT
CASSRSSGQPNTEAFF
>NA|many|TRBJ1-2|TRBV5-5
TGTGCCAGCAGCTTGGCAGAGGGGTTGGTTGGTGGCTACACCTTC
CASSLAEGLVGGYTF
>NA|NA|TRBJ1-5|TRBV5-1
TGCGCCAGCAGCGCCGGGACACCCAATCAGCCCCAGCATTTT
CASSAGTPNQPQHF
>NA|few|TRBJ1-2|TRBV12-3/TRBV12-4
TGTGCCAGCAGTTTAACTGCCGGCTATGGCTACACCTTC
CASSLTAGYGYTF
>TRBD2|NA|TRBJ2-1|TRBV5-6
TGTGCCAGCAGCTTAGCGGGGGGGCGGCGGAATGAGCAGTTCTTC
CASSLAGGRRNEQFF
>NA|NA|TRBJ1-6|TRBV12-3/TRBV12-4
TGTGCCAGCAGTTTAGCGACCTCACCCCTCCACTTT
CASSLATSPLHF
>TRBD1|NA|TRBJ1-6|TRBV12-3/TRBV12-4
TGTGCCAGCAGTTTGCAGGGGGGAAGTTCACCCCTCCACTTT
CASSLQGGSSPLHF
>NA|NA|TRBJ1-2|TRBV12-3/TRBV12-4
TGTGCCAGCAGTTTCCAAGGGACTGTTGGCTACACCTTC
CASSFQGTVGYTF
>TRBD2|few|TRBJ2-7|TRBV5-5
TGTGCCAGCAGCTTTGACTTCTCGGGAGGGTCCTACGAGCAGTACTTC
CASSFDFSGGSYEQYF
>NA|NA|TRBJ1-1|TRBV20-1
TGCAGTGCTAGTCCGCAGAACACTGAAGCTTTCTTT
CSASPQNTEAFF
>NA|NA|TRBJ2-5|TRBV20-1
TGCAGTGCTAGAGGGAGAGAGCAACGGGTTTTAGGAAAAGAGACCCAGTACTTC
CSARGREQRVLGKETQYF
>NA|few|TRBJ2-1|TRBV12-3/TRBV12-4
TGTGCCAGCAGTTTGGGGCTTTTTGAGCAGTTCTTC
CASSLGLFEQFF
>NA|many|TRBJ2-5|TRBV20-1
TGCAGTGCTCGGGATTGGGAGACCCAGTACTTC
CSARDWETQYF
>NA|NA|TRBJ1-6|TRBV27
TGTGCCAGCATGAGGGGTCTAGGCAATTCACCCCTCCACTTT
CASMRGLGNSPLHF
>NA|few|TRBJ2-5|TRBV6-2/TRBV6-3
TGTGCCAGCAGTACCCCGGGACACCCGGAGACCCAGTACTTC
CASSTPGHPETQYF
>TRBD2|NA|TRBJ2-2|TRBV6-2/TRBV6-3
TGTGCCAGCAGCCGACTAGCGGGAGATTTCAGGGAGCTGTTTTTT
CASSRLAGDFRELFF
>NA|few|TRBJ2-7|TRBV19
TGTGCCAGTAGCCACGCCAGGACAGCCTACGAGCAGTACTTC
CASSHARTAYEQYF
>TRBD2|few|TRBJ2-2|TRBV6-4
TGTGCCAGCAGGAGGGAGGGAGGCGCCGGGGAGCTGTTTTTT
CASRREGGAGELFF
>NA|NA|TRBJ2-3|TRBV6-6
TGTGCCAGCACGGGGCAAAGCACAGATACGCAGTATTTT
CASTGQSTDTQYF
>NA|NA|TRBJ1-3|TRBV29-1
TGCAGCGTTGAAGAGGGTGGAAACACCATATATTTT
CSVEEGGNTIYF
>TRBD1|NA|TRBJ1-1|TRBV20-1
TGCAGTGCTACATTACAGGGGTACGATGGTGAAGCTTTCTTT
CSATLQGYDGEAFF